This TCR beta chain was identified during a study of CD8+ T cells in alopecia areata. Across the whole study: Twice a day, 5 to 10 mg of oral tofacitinib was administered to treated patients. Study-level results: Tissue-resident alphabeta T cells belonging to normal skin likewise get sequenced within scalp specimens.

V dropped 4 bases and J dropped 1 base, with 10 bases sitting between them. CDR3 length: 13 amino acids. Germline V CDR1 and CDR2: GTSNPN, SVGIG (reference sequence). Treatment noted: oral pan-JAK inhibitor, 5-10 mg twice daily. This clone was found once. Its target is not known. RNA was isolated and reverse transcribed to cDNA, the sequencing template. TCRdb keeps only in-frame clones here, not all; method: immunoSEQ multiplex PCR. This table has around 190,000 clones, roughly 60% appearing once. V is TRBV30 and J is TRBJ1-1; TRBD1 is a possible D gene (6 bases). The source is a human donor with alopecia areata. This specimen was CD4+ T cells sorted from blood, taken around week 50, from a patient treated with tofacitinib. CDR3 sequence reads: CAWKGDTNTEAFF. In DNA, the CDR3 is TGTGCCTGGAAAGGGGACACGAACACTGAAGCTTTCTTT.